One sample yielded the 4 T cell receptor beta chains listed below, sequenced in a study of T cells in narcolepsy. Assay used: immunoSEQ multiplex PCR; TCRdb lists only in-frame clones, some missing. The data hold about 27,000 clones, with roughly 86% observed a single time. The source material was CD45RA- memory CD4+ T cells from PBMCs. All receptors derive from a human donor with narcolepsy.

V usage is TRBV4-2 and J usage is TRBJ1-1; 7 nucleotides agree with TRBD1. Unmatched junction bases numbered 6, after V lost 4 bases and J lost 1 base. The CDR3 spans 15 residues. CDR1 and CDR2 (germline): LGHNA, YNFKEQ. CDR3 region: CASSPQTGQNTEAFF. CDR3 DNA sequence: TGTGCCAGCAGCCCCCAGACAGGGCAGAACACTGAAGCTTTCTTT.

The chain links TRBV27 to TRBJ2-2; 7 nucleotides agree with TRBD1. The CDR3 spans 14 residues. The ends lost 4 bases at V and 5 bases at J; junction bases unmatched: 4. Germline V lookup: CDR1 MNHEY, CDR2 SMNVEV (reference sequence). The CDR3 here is CASSSDRETGELFF. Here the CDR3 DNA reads TGTGCCAGCAGTTCCGACAGGGAGACCGGGGAGCTGTTTTTT.

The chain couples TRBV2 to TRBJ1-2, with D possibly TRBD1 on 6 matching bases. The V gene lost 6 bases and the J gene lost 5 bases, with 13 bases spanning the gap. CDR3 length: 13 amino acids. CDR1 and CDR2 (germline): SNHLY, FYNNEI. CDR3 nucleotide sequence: TGTGCCAGCAGGTCATCAGGGGCATATGGCTACACCTTC. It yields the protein CASRSSGAYGYTF. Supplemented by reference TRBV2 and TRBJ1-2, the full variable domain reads EPEVTQTPSHQVTQMGQEVILRCVPISNHLYFYWYRQILGQKVEFLVSFYNNEISEKSEIFDDQFSVERPDGSNFTLKIRSTKLEDSAMYFCASRSSGAYGYTFGSGTRLTVV.

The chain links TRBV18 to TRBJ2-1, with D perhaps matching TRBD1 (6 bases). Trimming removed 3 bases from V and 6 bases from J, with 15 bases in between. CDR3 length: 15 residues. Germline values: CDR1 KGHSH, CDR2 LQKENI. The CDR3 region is CASSPSGPDSNEQFF. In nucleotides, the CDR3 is TGTGCCAGCTCACCCAGCGGACCGGACAGCAATGAGCAGTTCTTC.